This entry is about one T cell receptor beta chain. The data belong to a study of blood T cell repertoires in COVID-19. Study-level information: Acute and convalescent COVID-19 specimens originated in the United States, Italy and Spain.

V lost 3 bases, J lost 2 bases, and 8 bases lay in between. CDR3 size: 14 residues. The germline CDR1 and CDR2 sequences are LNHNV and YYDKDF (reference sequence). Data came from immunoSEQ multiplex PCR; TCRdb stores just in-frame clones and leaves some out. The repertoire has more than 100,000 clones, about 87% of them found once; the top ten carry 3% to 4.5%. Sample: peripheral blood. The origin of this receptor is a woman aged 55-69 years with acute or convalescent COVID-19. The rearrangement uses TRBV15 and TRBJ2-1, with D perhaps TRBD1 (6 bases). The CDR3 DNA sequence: TGTGCCACCAGCAGGGGGACAACCTACAATGAGCAGTTCTTC. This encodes CATSRGTTYNEQFF.